This TCR beta chain originates from a study of cytomegalovirus exposure and HLA in healthy donors. Notes on the study in general: Whilst most TCR sequences proved rare, a subset of public TCRs occurred across many donors. In a later analysis, an Asian-associated ancestry cluster reportedly showed fewer N-insertions than the roughly 710-donor mean. Reportedly, HLA-A and HLA-B alleles of most subjects were accurately predicted from TCR beta. Per a prior analysis, the majority of TCR beta V segments were productive roughly 90% or roughly 30% of the time.

Trimming took off 2 bases at V and 0 bases at J, with 10 bases between the two ends. This CDR3 region has 15 residues. In germline, CDR1 is MNHEY, CDR2 SVGAGI. A multiplex PCR was run with 60 Vbeta primers and 13 Jbeta primers. The assay was immunoSEQ multiplex PCR, and TCRdb's table has in-frame clones only and misses some. The sample contains about 170,000 clones, roughly 81% of which appear only once. This clone has a single count. Antigen: not known. The sequence was obtained from a man aged 25-40 years in good health and CMV-seropositive. The sequencing sample was made of PBMCs. The chain uses TRBV6-5 and TRBJ2-5, with D perhaps TRBD2 (7 bases). This CDR3 reads CASSYGGAYQETQYF. DNA of the CDR3: TGTGCCAGCAGTTACGGGGGGGCGTACCAAGAGACCCAGTACTTC.